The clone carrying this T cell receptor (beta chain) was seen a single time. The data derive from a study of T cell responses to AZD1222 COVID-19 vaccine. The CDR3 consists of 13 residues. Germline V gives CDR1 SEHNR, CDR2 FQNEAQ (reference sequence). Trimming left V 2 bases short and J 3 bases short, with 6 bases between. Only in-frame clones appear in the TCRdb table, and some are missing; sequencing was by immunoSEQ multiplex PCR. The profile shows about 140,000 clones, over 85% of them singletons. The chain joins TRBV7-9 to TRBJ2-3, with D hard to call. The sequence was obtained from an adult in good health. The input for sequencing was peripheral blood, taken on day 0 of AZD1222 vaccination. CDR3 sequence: CASSLMGTDTQYF. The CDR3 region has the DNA TGTGCCAGCAGCTTAATGGGGACAGATACGCAGTATTTT.